This is a list of T cell receptor beta chains from one sample in a study of blood T cell repertoires in COVID-19. Assay used: immunoSEQ multiplex PCR; TCRdb lists only in-frame clones, some missing. The table records 110,000 or so clones, roughly 80% of them present only once. Sequences were obtained from peripheral blood. The receptors were gathered from a human donor in a cohort sampled during active COVID-19. CDR3s include the opening cysteine and the closing phenylalanine or tryptophan. The D gene is left open where the match is weak. Clone size is given for some rows only: seen once, a few or many times, or a class if the clone is expanded.

V gene	D gene	J gene	clone size	CDR3 protein	CDR3 DNA
TRBV19	TRBD2	TRBJ2-3	-	CASSLLAGKDTQYF	TGTGCCAGTAGTTTGCTAGCGGGGAAAGATACGCAGTATTTT
TRBV6-1	-	TRBJ1-1	-	CASSERFPVRTEAFF	TGTGCCAGCAGTGAAAGGTTTCCGGTGAGGACTGAAGCTTTCTTT
TRBV10-3	TRBD2	TRBJ2-5	once	CAISEPSGNQETQYF	TGTGCCATCAGTGAGCCTAGCGGGAACCAAGAGACCCAGTACTTC
TRBV3-1/TRBV3-2	TRBD2	TRBJ2-5	-	CASRNGGAETQYF	TGTGCCAGCAGGAACGGGGGGGCGGAGACCCAGTACTTC
TRBV4-1	TRBD1	TRBJ1-1	-	CASSHTGGGTEAFF	TGCGCCAGCAGCCATACAGGGGGTGGCACTGAAGCTTTCTTT
TRBV6-5	TRBD2	TRBJ2-7	-	CASSYGGDSPYEQYF	TGTGCCAGCAGTTACGGGGGGGATTCCCCCTACGAGCAGTACTTC
TRBV5-1	-	TRBJ2-3	-	CASSLDPSTDTQYF	TGCGCCAGCAGCTTGGATCCTAGCACAGATACGCAGTATTTT
TRBV12-3/TRBV12-4	-	TRBJ1-1	-	CASSLGRYTEAFF	TGTGCCAGCAGTTTGGGCCGGTACACTGAAGCTTTCTTT
TRBV2	-	TRBJ1-1	once	CASRPTGYTEAFF	TGTGCCAGCAGACCCACAGGGTACACTGAAGCTTTCTTT
TRBV18	TRBD2	TRBJ2-5	-	CASTPRTSERETQYF	TGTGCCAGCACCCCCCGGACTAGCGAGCGGGAGACCCAGTACTTC
TRBV2	TRBD1	TRBJ2-2	-	CASSGDRSRELFF	TGTGCCAGCAGTGGGGACAGAAGTCGGGAGCTGTTTTTT
TRBV7-2	TRBD1	TRBJ1-2	-	CASSSKRDSQNYGYTF	TGTGCCAGCAGCTCGAAGAGGGACAGCCAAAACTATGGCTACACCTTC
TRBV30	TRBD2	TRBJ2-5	-	CAWSGPRLAAETQYF	TGTGCCTGGAGCGGACCCCGACTAGCCGCAGAGACCCAGTACTTC
TRBV4-3	-	TRBJ2-1	-	CASSQESYNEQFF	TGCGCCAGCAGCCAAGAGTCTTACAATGAGCAGTTCTTC
TRBV28	-	TRBJ2-3	-	CASSFGGPRDTQYF	TGTGCCAGCAGTTTCGGTGGGCCCAGAGATACGCAGTATTTT
TRBV7-9	-	TRBJ2-6	-	CASSSFSVPGANVLTF	TGTGCCAGCAGCTCATTCAGCGTCCCCGGGGCCAACGTCCTGACTTTC
TRBV10-2	-	TRBJ1-5	-	CASSESHSNQPQHF	TGCGCCAGCAGTGAGAGCCATAGCAATCAGCCCCAGCATTTT
TRBV6-2/TRBV6-3	TRBD1	TRBJ1-2	once	CASSLGTGGPNGYTF	TGTGCCAGCAGTTTGGGGACAGGCGGACCGAATGGCTACACCTTC
TRBV7-8	-	TRBJ2-1	-	CASSLGVRSYNEQFF	TGTGCCAGCAGCTTAGGAGTGAGGTCCTACAATGAGCAGTTCTTC
TRBV19	TRBD2	TRBJ2-3	-	CASRLSGGGTDTQYF	TGTGCCAGTAGACTGTCGGGGGGGGGCACAGATACGCAGTATTTT
TRBV5-5	TRBD1	TRBJ2-5	-	CASSVVSDREETQYF	TGTGCCAGCAGCGTTGTCTCAGACAGGGAAGAGACCCAGTACTTC
TRBV12-3/TRBV12-4	TRBD1	TRBJ1-1	-	CASSLADREAFF	TGTGCCAGCAGTTTAGCGGACAGGGAAGCTTTCTTT
TRBV10-2	TRBD1	TRBJ2-3	-	CASSWTGKSTDTQYF	TGCGCCAGCAGTTGGACAGGCAAGTCCACAGATACGCAGTATTTT
TRBV5-7	TRBD1	TRBJ2-2	-	CASSLSLTGGHTGELFF	TGTGCCAGCAGCTTGTCCCTGACAGGGGGTCACACCGGGGAGCTGTTTTTT
TRBV11-2	-	TRBJ1-2	-	CASSREGKTSYTF	TGTGCCAGCAGCCGTGAGGGTAAGACGAGCTACACCTTC
TRBV3-1/TRBV3-2	TRBD2	TRBJ2-5	few	CASSQDRQRGGLKETQYF	TGTGCCAGCAGCCAAGATCGGCAGCGGGGGGGCCTAAAAGAGACCCAGTACTTC
TRBV6-1	TRBD1	TRBJ2-2	-	CASSGSGGLRGYTGELFF	TGTGCCAGCAGTGGTTCAGGGGGCTTGCGTGGTTACACCGGGGAGCTGTTTTTT
TRBV27	TRBD2	TRBJ2-1	-	CASSFGGGYNEQFF	TGTGCCAGCAGTTTTGGCGGGGGCTACAATGAGCAGTTCTTC